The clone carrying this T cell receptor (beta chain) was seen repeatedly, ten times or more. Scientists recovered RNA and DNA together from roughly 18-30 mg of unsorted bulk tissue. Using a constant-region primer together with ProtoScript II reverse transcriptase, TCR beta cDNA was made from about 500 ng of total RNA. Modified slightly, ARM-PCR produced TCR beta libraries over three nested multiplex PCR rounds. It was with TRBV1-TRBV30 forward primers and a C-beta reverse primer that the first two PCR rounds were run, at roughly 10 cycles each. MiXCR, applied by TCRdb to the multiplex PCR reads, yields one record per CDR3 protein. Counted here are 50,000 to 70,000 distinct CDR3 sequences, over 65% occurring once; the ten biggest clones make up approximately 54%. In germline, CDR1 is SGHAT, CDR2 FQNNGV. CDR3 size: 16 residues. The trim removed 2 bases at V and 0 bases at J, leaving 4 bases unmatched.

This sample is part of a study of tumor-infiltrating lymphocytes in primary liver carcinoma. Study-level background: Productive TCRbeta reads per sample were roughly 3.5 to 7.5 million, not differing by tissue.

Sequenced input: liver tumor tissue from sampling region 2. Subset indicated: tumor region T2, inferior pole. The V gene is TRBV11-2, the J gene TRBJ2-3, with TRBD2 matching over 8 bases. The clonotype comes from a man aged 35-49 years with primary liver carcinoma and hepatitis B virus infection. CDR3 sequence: CASSLQAGVSTDTQYF. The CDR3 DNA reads TGTGCCAGCAGCTTACAAGCGGGAGTCAGCACAGATACGCAGTATTTT.